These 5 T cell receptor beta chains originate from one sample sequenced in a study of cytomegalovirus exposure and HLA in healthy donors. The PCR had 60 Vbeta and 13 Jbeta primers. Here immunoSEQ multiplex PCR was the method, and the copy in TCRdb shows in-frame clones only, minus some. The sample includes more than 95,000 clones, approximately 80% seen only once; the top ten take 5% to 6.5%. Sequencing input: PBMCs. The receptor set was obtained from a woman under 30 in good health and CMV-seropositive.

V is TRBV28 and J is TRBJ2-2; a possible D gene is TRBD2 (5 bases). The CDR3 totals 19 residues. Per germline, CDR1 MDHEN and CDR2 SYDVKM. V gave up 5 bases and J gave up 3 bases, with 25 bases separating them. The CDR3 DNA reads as TGTGCCAGCAGTACCCGGGATGTCGGCGCCTTTTATGACACCGGGGAGCTGTTTTTT. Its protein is CASSTRDVGAFYDTGELFF.

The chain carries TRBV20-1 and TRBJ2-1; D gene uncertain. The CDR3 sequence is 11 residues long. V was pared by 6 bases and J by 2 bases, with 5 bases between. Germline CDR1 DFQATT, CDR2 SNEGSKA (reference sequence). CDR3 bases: TGCAGTGCCAGGCCCTACAATGAGCAGTTCTTC. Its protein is CSARPYNEQFF.

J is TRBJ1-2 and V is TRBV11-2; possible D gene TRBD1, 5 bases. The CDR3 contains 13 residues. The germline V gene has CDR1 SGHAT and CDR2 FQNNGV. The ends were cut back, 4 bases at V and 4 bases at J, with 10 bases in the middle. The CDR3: CASSSTGVYGYTF. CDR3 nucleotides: TGTGCCAGCAGCTCAACAGGAGTCTATGGCTACACCTTC.

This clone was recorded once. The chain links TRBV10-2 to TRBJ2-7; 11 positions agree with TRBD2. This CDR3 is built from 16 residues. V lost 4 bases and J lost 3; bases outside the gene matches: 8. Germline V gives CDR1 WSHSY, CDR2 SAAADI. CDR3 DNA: TGCGCCAGCAGTGTTAGCGGGAGGGCCATCGGCTACGAGCAGTACTTC. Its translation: CASSVSGRAIGYEQYF.

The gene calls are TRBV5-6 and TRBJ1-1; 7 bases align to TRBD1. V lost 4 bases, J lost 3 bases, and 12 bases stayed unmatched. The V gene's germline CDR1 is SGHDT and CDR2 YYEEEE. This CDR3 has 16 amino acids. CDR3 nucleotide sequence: TGTGCCAGCAGCGCAACGAGTGGGACAGCACACACTGAAGCTTTCTTT. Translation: CASSATSGTAHTEAFF.